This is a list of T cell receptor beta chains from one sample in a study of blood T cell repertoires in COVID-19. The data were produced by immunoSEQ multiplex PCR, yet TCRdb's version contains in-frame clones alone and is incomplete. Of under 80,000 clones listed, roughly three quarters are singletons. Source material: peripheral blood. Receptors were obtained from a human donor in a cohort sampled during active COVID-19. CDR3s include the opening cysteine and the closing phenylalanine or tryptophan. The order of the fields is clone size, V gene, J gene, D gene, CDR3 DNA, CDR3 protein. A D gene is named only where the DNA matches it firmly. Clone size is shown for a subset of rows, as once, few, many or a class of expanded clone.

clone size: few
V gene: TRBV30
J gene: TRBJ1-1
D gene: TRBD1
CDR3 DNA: TGTGCCTGGAGTACAGGGGGGCCTGAAGCTTTCTTT
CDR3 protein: CAWSTGGPEAFF

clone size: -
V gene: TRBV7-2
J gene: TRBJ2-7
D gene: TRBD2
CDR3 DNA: TGTGCCAGCAGCTTAGGCGGGGGGGGGACCTACGAGCAGTACTTC
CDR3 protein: CASSLGGGGTYEQYF

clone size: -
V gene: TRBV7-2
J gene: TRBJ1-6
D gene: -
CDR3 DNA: TGTGCCAGCAGCTTGACATGGGACATCCTTAATTCACCCCTCCACTTT
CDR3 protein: CASSLTWDILNSPLHF

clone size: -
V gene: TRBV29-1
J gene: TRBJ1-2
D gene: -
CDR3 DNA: TGCAGCGTTGACATGGGGGCCAACTATGGCTACACCTTC
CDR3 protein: CSVDMGANYGYTF

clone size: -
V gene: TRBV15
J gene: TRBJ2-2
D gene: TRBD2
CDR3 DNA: TGTGCCACCAGCAGAGGTTGGGGGGGACTAAACACCGGGGAGCTGTTTTTT
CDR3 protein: CATSRGWGGLNTGELFF

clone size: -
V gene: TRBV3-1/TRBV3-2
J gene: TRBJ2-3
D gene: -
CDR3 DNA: TGTGCCACCGGGATCGGGGATACGCAGTATTTT
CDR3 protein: CATGIGDTQYF

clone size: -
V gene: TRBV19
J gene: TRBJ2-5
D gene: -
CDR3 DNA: TGTGCCAGTAGTATAGATGCCCACTCTCAAGAGACCCAGTACTTC
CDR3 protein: CASSIDAHSQETQYF

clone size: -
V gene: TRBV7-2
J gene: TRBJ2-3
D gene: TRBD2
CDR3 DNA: TGTGCCAGCAGCGCAACCGGGACTAGCGGGACAGATACGCAGTATTTT
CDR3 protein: CASSATGTSGTDTQYF

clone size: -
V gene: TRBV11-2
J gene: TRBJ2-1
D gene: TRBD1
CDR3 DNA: TGTGCCAGCAGCCCCGACAGGGCGAATGAGCAGTTCTTC
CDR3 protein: CASSPDRANEQFF

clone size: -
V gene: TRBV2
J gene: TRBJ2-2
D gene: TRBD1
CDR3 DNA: TGTGCCAGCAATGGACAGGGGGCGGGGGAGCTGTTTTTT
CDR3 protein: CASNGQGAGELFF

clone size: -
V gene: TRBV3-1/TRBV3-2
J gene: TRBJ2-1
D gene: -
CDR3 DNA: TGTGCCAGCGGAGAAGTGTCCGAGCAGTTCTTC
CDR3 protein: CASGEVSEQFF

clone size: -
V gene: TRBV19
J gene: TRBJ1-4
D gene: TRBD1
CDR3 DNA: TGTGCCAGTAGTACCAGGACAGGGGGCGCGAATGAAAAACTGTTTTTT
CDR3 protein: CASSTRTGGANEKLFF

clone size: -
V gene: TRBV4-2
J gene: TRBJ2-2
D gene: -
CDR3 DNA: TGTGCCAGCAGCGCAGGGGCCTGGGGGACCGGGGAGCTGTTTTTT
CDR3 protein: CASSAGAWGTGELFF

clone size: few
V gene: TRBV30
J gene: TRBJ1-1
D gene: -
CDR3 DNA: TGTGCCTGGAAAAACTCACCAGGGGACACTGAAGCTTTCTTT
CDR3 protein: CAWKNSPGDTEAFF

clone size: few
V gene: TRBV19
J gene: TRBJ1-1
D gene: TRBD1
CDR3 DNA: TGTGCCAGTAGTCCCGGGACAGGGGGCGGGCGGACTGAAGCTTTCTTT
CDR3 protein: CASSPGTGGGRTEAFF

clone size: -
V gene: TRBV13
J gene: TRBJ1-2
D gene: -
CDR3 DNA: TGTGCCAGCAGCTTGGACACGGGGACTTGGTATGGCTACACCTTC
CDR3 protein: CASSLDTGTWYGYTF

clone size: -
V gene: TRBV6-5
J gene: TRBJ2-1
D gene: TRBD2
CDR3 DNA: TGTGCCAGCAGCCCCGGCGGGGGGGGGCCAAATGAGCAGTTCTTC
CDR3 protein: CASSPGGGGPNEQFF

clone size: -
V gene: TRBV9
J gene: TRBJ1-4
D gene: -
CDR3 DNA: TGTGCCAGCAGCGTAGGGCCGCCTAATGAAAAACTGTTTTTT
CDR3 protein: CASSVGPPNEKLFF

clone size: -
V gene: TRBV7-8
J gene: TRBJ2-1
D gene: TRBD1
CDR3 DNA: TGTGCCAGCACCCGACAGGGGACCTACAATGAGCAGTTCTTC
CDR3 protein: CASTRQGTYNEQFF

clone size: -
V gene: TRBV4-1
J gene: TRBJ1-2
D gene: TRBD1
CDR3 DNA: TGCGCCAGCAGCCAGGGACACCCACAGGGGCCTTATGGCTACACCTTC
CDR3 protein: CASSQGHPQGPYGYTF

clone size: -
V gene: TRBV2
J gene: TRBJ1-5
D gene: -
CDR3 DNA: TGTGCCAGCAGTGCGGGCCCCAGCGGGCAGCCCCAGCATTTT
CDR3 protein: CASSAGPSGQPQHF

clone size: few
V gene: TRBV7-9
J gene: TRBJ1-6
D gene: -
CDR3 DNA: TGTGCCAGCAGCTTACATCGAGATTCACCCCTCCACTTT
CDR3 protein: CASSLHRDSPLHF

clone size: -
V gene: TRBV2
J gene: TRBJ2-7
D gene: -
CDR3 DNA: TGTGCCAGCACTCGGGACTCCTACGAGCAGTACTTC
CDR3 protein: CASTRDSYEQYF

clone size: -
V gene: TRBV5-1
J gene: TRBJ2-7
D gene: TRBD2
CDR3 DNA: TGCGCCAGCAGCTTTACTAGCGGGGGGTACGAGCAGTACTTC
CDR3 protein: CASSFTSGGYEQYF

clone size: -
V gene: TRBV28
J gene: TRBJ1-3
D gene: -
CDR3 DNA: TGTGCCAGCACTCCCCACGCGGCCTCTGGAAACACCATATATTTT
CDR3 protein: CASTPHAASGNTIYF

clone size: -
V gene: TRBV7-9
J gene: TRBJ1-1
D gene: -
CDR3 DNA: TGTGCCAGCAGCTTAGCAGGGGGGAACACTGAAGCTTTCTTT
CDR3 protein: CASSLAGGNTEAFF

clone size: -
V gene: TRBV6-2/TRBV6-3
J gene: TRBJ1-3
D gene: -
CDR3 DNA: TGTGCCAGCAGTGCGAACCTCAGGGGCTCTGGAAACACCATATATTTT
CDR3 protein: CASSANLRGSGNTIYF

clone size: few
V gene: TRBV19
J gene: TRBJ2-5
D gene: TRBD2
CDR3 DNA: TGTGCCAGTAGTATCGGGACTAGAGTCCTGGAGACCCAGTACTTC
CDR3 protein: CASSIGTRVLETQYF

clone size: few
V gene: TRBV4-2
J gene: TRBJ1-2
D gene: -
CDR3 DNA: TGTGCCAGCAGCCAAGGCGGGGGCAGATATGGCTACACCTTC
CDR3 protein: CASSQGGGRYGYTF

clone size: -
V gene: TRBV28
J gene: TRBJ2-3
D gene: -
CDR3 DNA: TGTGCCAGCAGTGGGTGGGCCGCCTCAACAGATACGCAGTATTTT
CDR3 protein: CASSGWAASTDTQYF

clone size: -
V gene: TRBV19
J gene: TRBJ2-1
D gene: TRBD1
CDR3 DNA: TGTGCCAGTAGTACAAGGGGACAGACCTTTACTTACAATGAGCAGTTCTTC
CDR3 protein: CASSTRGQTFTYNEQFF

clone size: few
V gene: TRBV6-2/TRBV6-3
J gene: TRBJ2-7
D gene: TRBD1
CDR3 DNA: TGTGCCAGCAGTGGCGCGGGACAGGGGATCTACGAGCAGTACTTC
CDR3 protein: CASSGAGQGIYEQYF

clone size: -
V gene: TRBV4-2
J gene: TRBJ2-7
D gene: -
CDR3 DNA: TGTGCCAGCAGCCAAGATGAAGCTAGTCCTTACGAGCAGTACTTC
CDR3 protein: CASSQDEASPYEQYF

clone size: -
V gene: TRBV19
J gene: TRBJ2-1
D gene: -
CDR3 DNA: TGTGCCAGTAGTAAGAGAGCTGGCTACAATGAGCAGTTCTTC
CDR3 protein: CASSKRAGYNEQFF

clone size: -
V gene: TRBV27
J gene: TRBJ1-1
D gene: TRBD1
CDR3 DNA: TGTGCCAGCACCCCCCGGGGACAGCTGAACACTGAAGCTTTCTTT
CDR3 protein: CASTPRGQLNTEAFF

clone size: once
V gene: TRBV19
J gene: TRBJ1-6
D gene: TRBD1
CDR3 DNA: TGTGCCAGTAGAACAACAGGGGACAATTCACCCCTCCACTTT
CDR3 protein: CASRTTGDNSPLHF

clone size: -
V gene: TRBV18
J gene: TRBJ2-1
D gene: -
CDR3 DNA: TGTGCCAGCTCACTTAACAATGAGCAGTTCTTC
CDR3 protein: CASSLNNEQFF

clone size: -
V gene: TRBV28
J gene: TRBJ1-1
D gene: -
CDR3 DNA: TGTGCCAGCAGTACTAAAAAGTTTATAATCTGGGTACTGAGGAACACTGAAGCTTTCTTT
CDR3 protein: CASSTKKFIIWVLRNTEAFF

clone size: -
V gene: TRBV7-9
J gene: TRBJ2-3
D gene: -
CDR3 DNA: TGTGCCAGCAGCTTTCGGGGGGCGCTTGGCACAGATACGCAGTATTTT
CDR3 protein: CASSFRGALGTDTQYF

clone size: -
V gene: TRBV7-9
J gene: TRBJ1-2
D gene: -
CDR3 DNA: TGTGCCAGCAGCCCGGCGGGGACGGACGACTATGGCTACACCTTC
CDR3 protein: CASSPAGTDDYGYTF

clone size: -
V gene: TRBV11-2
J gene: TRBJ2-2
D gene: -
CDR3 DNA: TGTGCCAGCAGACCCCGACAGAGCACCGGGGAGCTGTTTTTT
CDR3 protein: CASRPRQSTGELFF

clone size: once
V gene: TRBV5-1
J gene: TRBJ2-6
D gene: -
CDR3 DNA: TGCGCCAGCAGCAACTCACAGGTCTCTGGGGCCAACGTCCTGACTTTC
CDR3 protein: CASSNSQVSGANVLTF

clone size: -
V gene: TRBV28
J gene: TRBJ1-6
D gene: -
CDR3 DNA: TGTGCCAGCAGGACCGGGACACTCAATTCACCCCTCCACTTT
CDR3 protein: CASRTGTLNSPLHF

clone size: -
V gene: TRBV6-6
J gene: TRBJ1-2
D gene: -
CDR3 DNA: TGTGCCAGCAGTTACTCTCAGGCAGGGAGGGATGGCTACACCTTC
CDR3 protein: CASSYSQAGRDGYTF

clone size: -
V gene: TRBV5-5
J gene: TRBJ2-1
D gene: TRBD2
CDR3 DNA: TGTGCCAGCAGCTTTATAGCGGGAGGCACCAATGAGCAGTTCTTC
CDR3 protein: CASSFIAGGTNEQFF

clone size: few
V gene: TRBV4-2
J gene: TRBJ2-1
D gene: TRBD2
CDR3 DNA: TGTGCCAGCAGCCCAAGCGGGACTTACAATGAGCAGTTCTTC
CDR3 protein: CASSPSGTYNEQFF

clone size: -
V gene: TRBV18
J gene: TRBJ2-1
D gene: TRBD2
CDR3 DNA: TGTGCCAGCTCACCACCGAGCGGGGGGGCCTCCTACAATGAGCAGTTCTTC
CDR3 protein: CASSPPSGGASYNEQFF

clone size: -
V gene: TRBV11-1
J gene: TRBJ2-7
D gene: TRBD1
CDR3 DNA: TGTGCCAGCAGAGGACAGGGACGGGAAAACTCCTACGAGCAGTACTTC
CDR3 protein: CASRGQGRENSYEQYF

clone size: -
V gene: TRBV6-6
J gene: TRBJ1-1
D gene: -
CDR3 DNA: TGTGCCAGCAGCAGACTAAAGAACACTGAAGCTTTCTTT
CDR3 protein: CASSRLKNTEAFF

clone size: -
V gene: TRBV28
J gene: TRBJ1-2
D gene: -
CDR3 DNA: TGTGCCAGCAGTTTATACTCGGACCCGGGGGGCTACACCTTC
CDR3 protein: CASSLYSDPGGYTF

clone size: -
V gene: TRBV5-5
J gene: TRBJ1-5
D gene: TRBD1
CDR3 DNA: TGTGCCAGCAGCTATGGGACAGGGGGCGGTAATCAGCCCCAGCATTTT
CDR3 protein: CASSYGTGGGNQPQHF

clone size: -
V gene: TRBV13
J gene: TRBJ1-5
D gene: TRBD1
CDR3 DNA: TGTGCCAGCAGCTTAAACAGGGGGCTTGTTACCAATCAGCCCCAGCATTTT
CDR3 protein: CASSLNRGLVTNQPQHF

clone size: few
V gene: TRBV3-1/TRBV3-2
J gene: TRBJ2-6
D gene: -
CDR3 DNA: TGTGCCAGCAGCCAAGCGGGACACATGGGCTCTGGGGCCAACGTCCTGACTTTC
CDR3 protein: CASSQAGHMGSGANVLTF

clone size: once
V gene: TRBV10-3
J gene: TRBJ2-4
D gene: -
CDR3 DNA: TGTGCCATCAGTGAAAGGGAGACCAAAAACATTCAGTACTTC
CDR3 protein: CAISERETKNIQYF

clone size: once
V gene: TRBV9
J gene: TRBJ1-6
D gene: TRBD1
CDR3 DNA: TGTGCCAGCAGCGCGGGACAGGGCGTCAATTCACCCCTCCACTTT
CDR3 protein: CASSAGQGVNSPLHF

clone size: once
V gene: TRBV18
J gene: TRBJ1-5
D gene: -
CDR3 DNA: TGTGCCAGCTCACCTGGCGGGGGGCGGAACAATCAGCCCCAGCATTTT
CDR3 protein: CASSPGGGRNNQPQHF

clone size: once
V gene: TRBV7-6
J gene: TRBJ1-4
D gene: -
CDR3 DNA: TGTGCCAGCAGCTTAGTCGGTACAGGGTCTGGGGAAAAACTGTTTTTT
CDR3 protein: CASSLVGTGSGEKLFF

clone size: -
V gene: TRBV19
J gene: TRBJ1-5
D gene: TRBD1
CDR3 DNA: TGTGCCAGTAGTATTCAGGGGGCTAATAATCAGCCCCAGCATTTT
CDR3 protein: CASSIQGANNQPQHF

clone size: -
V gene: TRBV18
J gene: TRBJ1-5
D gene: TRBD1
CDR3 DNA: TGTGCCAGCTCACCAGACAGGGATCAGCCCCAGCATTTT
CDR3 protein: CASSPDRDQPQHF